Here is one T cell receptor (beta chain) with its context. Its specificity is not known. The protocol was immunoSEQ multiplex PCR, while the TCRdb copy is restricted to in-frame clones and leaves out a portion. The data hold tens of thousands of clones, with 85% to 90% observed a single time. The source of the sample is a study of T cell responses to AZD1222 COVID-19 vaccine. The CDR3 is 14 amino acids. Trimming removed 4 bases at V and 3 bases at J, with 11 bases between. Per germline, CDR1 LGHNA and CDR2 YSLEER. Study conclusions and caveats: Regions 160-218 and 743-854 held dominance among vaccine-associated CD4 TCRs, which spanned spike. No day 14 peak samples; only post-peak repertoires were characterized.

This clonotype was obtained from an adult in good health. The material was peripheral blood, obtained on day 0 of AZD1222 vaccination. The V call is TRBV4-3, the J call TRBJ2-3; D is possibly TRBD1 (6 bases). Here the CDR3 DNA reads TGCGCCAGCAGCCGAACAGGGTTGACAGATACGCAGTATTTT. Encoded protein: CASSRTGLTDTQYF.